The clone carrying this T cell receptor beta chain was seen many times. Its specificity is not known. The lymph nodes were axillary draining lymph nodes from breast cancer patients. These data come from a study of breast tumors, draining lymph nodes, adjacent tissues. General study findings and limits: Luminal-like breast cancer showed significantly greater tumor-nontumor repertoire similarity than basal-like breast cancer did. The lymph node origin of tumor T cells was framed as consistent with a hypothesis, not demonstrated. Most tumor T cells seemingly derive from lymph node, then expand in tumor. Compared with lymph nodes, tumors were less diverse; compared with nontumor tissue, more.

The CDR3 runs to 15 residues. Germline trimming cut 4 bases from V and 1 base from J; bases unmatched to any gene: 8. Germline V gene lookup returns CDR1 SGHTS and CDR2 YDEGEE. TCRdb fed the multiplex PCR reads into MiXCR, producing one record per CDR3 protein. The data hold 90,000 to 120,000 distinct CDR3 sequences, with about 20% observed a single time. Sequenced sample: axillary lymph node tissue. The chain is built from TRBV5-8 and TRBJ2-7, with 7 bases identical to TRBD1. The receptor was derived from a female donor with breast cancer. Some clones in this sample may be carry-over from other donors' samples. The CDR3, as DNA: TGTGCCAGCAGCGGAAGGACAGGCGATTCCTACGAGCAGTACTTC. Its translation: CASSGRTGDSYEQYF.